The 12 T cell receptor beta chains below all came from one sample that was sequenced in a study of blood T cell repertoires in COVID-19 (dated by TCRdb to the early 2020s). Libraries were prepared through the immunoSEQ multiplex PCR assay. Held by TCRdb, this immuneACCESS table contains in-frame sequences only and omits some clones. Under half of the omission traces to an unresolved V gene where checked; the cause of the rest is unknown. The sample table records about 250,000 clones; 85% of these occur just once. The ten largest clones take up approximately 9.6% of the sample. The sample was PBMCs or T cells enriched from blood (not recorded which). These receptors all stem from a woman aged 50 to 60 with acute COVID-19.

The CDR3 region is CASSLEGWSNQPQHF. DNA for the CDR3: TGTGCCAGCAGTTTAGAGGGCTGGAGCAATCAGCCCCAGCATTTT. This rearrangement joins TRBV27 to TRBJ1-5; D is ambiguous. In germline, CDR1 is MNHEY, CDR2 SMNVEV (reference sequence). The CDR3 totals 15 residues. V was trimmed by 2 bases and J by 1 base, leaving 9 bases between them.

In DNA, the CDR3 is TGCAGTGCTATATATTTGAATGAGCAGTTCTTC. This gives the protein CSAIYLNEQFF. The V gene is TRBV20-1, the J gene TRBJ2-1; no clear D gene. With 4 bases removed from V and 7 bases from J, the gap between germline ends came to 8 bases. This CDR3 comprises 11 residues. CDR1 is DFQATT, CDR2 SNEGSKA, per germline (reference sequence).

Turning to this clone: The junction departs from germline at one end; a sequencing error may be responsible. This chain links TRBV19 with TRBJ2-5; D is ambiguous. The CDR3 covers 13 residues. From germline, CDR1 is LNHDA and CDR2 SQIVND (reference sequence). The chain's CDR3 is CASSIDRRESQYF. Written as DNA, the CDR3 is TGTGCCAGTAGTATAGACCGGAGAGAGTCCCAGTACTTC.

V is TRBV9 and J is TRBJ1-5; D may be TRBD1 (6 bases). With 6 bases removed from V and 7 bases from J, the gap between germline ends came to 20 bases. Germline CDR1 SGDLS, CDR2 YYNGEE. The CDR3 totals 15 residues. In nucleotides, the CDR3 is TGTGCCAGCACTTCCGGACCAGGGGAGGGCCAGCCCCAGCATTTT. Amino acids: CASTSGPGEGQPQHF.

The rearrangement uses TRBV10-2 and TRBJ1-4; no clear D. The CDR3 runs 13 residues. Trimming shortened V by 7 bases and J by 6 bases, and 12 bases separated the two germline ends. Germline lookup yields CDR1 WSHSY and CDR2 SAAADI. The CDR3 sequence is CASIGRVDEKLFF. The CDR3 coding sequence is TGCGCCAGCATTGGGCGCGTGGATGAAAAACTGTTTTTT.

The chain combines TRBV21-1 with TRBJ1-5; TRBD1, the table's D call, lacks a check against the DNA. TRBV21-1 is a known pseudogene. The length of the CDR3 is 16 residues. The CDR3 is CASDFDWGQTSQPQHF. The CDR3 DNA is TGTGCCAGCGACTTTGATTGGGGACAGACGAGTCAGCCCCAGCATTTT.

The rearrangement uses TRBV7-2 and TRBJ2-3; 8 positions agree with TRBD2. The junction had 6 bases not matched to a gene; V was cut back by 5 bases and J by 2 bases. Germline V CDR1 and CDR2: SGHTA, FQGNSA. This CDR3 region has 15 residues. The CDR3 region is CASSTERGNTDTQYF. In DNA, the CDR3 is TGTGCCAGCAGCACGGAGCGGGGGAACACAGATACGCAGTATTTT.

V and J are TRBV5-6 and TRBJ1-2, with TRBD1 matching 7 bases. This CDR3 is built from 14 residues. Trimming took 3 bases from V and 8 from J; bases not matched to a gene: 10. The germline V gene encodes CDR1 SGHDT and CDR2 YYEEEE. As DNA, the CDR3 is TGTGCCAGCAGCTATCCACAGGGGACGGCCGGCTACACCTTC. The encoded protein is CASSYPQGTAGYTF. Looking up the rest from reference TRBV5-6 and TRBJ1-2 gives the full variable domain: DAGVTQSPTHLIKTRGQQVTLRCSPKSGHDTVSWYQQALGQGPQFIFQYYEEEERQRGNFPDRFSGHQFPNYSSELNVNALLLGDSALYLCASSYPQGTAGYTFGSGTRLTVV.

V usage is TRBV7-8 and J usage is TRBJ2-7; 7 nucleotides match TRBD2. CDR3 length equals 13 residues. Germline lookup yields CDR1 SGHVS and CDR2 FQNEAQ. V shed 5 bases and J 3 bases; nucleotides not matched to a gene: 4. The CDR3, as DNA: TGTGCCAGCAGCCGCGGGGGAAACTACGAGCAGTACTTC. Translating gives CASSRGGNYEQYF.

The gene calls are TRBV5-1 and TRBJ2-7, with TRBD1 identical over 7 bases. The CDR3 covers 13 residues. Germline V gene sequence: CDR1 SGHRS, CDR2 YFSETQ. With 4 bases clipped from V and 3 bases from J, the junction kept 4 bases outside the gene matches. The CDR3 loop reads CASSPGTVYEQYF. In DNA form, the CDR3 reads TGCGCCAGCAGCCCCGGGACAGTCTACGAGCAGTACTTC. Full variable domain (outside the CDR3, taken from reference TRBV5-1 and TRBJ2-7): KAGVTQTPRYLIKTRGQQVTLSCSPISGHRSVSWYQQTPGQGLQFLFEYFSETQRNKGNFPGRFSGRQFSNSRSEMNVSTLELGDSALYLCASSPGTVYEQYFGPGTRLTVT.

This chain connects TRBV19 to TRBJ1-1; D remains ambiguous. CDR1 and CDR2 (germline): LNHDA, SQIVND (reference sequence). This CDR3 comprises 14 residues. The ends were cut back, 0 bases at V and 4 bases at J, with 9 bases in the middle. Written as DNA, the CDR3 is TGTGCCAGTAGTATAGATTATCGGGGCACTGAAGCTTTCTTT. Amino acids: CASSIDYRGTEAFF.

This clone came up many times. The CDR3 nucleotides are TGTGCCAGCAGTCCGGGACTAGCGGTGAACACCGGGGAGCTGTTTTTT. Its translation: CASSPGLAVNTGELFF. This chain uses TRBV27 with TRBJ2-2; 11 bases line up with TRBD2. Losses at the gene ends were 5 bases for V and 1 base for J; bases not matched to a gene: 3. Germline CDR1 MNHEY, CDR2 SMNVEV (reference sequence). The CDR3 has 16 amino acids.